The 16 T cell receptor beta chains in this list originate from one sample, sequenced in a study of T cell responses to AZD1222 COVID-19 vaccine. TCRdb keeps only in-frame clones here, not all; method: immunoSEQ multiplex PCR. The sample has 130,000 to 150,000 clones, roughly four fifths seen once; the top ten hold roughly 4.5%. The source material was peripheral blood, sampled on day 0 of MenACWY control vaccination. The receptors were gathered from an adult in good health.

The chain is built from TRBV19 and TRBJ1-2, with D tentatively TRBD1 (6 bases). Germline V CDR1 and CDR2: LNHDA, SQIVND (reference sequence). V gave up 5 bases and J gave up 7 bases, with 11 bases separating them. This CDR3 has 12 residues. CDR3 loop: CASSAGTTGYTF. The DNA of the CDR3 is TGTGCCAGTAGTGCCGGGACAACTGGCTACACCTTC.

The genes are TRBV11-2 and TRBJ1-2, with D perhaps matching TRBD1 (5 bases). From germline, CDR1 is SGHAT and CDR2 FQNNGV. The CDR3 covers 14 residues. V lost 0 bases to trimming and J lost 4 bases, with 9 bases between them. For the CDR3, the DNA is TGTGCCAGCAGCTTAGAAGCAGGGTTCTATGGCTACACCTTC. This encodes CASSLEAGFYGYTF.

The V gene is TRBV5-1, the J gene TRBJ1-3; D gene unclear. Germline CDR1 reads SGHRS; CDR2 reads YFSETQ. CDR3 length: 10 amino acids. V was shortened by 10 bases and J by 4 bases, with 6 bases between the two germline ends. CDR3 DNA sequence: TGCGCCTCTCGCGGAAACACCATATATTTT. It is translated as CASRGNTIYF.

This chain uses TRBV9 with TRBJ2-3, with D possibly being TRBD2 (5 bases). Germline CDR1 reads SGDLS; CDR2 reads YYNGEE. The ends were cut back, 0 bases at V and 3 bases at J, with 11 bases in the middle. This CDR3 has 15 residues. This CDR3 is CASSVVSGKTDTQYF. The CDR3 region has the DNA TGTGCCAGCAGCGTAGTGTCGGGGAAAACAGATACGCAGTATTTT.

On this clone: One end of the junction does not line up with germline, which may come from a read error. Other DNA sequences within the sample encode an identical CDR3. The CDR3, as DNA: TGTGCCAGTAGTGCACATAAGGACAGGGCGAAAGGCTATACCTTC. Translation: CASSAHKDRAKGYTF. This chain links TRBV19 with TRBJ1-2, with 8 bases aligning to TRBD1. The CDR3 length is 15 residues. Germline V gene lookup returns CDR1 LNHDA and CDR2 SQIVND (reference sequence).

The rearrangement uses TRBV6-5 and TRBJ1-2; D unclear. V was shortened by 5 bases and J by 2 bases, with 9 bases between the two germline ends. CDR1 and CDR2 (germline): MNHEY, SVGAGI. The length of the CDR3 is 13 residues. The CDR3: CASSRNRNYGYTF. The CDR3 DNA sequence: TGTGCCAGCAGTCGCAACAGAAACTATGGCTACACCTTC.

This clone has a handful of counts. The CDR3 DNA follows: TGTGCCAGCCAGCCGGACAGGGGTTTGGAAAAACTGTTTTTT. This translates into CASQPDRGLEKLFF. This chain connects TRBV6-5 to TRBJ1-4, with 9 bases matching TRBD1. The length of the CDR3 is 14 residues. Trimming cost V 8 bases and J 8 bases; bases outside gene matches: 9. CDR1 MNHEY and CDR2 SVGAGI come from the germline V gene.

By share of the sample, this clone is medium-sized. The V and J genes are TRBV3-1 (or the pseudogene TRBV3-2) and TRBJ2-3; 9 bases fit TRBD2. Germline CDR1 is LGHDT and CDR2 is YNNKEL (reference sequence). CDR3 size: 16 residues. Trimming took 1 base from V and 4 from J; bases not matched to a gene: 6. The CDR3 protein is CASSQVAGLASDTQYF. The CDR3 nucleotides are TGTGCCAGCAGCCAAGTAGCGGGACTAGCATCAGATACGCAGTATTTT.

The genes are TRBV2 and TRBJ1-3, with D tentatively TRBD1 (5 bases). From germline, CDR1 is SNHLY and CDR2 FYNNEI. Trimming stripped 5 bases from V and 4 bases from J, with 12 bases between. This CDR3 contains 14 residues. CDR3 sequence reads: CASSTRVDGNTIYF. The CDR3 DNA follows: TGTGCCAGCAGTACCAGGGTCGACGGAAACACCATATATTTT.

The CDR3 bases are TGTGCCTGGAGTACTGCGCGCGAAAAACTGTTTTTT. It codes for CAWSTAREKLFF. V is TRBV30 and J is TRBJ1-4; no clear D gene. Trimming took off 2 bases at V and 8 bases at J, with 9 bases between the two ends. Germline CDR1 is GTSNPN and CDR2 is SVGIG (reference sequence). The CDR3 extends over 12 amino acids.

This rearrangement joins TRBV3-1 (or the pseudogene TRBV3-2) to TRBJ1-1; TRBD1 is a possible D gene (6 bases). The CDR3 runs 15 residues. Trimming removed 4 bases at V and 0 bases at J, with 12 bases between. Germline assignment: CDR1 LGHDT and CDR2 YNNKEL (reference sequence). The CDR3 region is CASSLGQTMNTEAFF. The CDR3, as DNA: TGTGCCAGCAGCCTCGGACAGACCATGAACACTGAAGCTTTCTTT.

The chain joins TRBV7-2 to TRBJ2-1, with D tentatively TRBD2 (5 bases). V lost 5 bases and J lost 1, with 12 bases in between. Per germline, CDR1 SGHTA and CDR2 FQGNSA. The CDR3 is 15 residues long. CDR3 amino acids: CASSPSRGSYNEQFF. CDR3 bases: TGTGCCAGCAGCCCTTCTCGGGGTTCCTACAATGAGCAGTTCTTC.

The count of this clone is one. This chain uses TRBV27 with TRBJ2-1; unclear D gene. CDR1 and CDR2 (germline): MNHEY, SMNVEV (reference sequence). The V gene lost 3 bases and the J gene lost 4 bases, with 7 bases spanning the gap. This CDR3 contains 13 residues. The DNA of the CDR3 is TGTGCCAGCAGTTTGAGTCGGTACAATGAGCAGTTCTTC. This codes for CASSLSRYNEQFF.

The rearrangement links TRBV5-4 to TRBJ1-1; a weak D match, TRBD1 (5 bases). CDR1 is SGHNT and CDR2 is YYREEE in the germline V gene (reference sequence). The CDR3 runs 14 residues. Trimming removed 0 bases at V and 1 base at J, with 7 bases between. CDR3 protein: CASSLAGGNTEAFF. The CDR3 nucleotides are TGTGCCAGCAGCTTGGCGGGGGGGAACACTGAAGCTTTCTTT.

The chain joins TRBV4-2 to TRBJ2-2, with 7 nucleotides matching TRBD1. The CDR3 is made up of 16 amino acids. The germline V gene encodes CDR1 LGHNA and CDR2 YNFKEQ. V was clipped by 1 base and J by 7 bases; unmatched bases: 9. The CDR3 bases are TGTGCCAGCAGCCAAGGATATAGGGGGCGAGGCGGGGAGCTGTTTTTT. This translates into CASSQGYRGRGGELFF.

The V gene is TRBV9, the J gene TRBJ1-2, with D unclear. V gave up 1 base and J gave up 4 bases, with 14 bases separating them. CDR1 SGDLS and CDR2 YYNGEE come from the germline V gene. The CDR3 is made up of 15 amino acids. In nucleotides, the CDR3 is TGTGCCAGCAGCGTACGCGACAAGGACCCCTATGGCTACACCTTC. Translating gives CASSVRDKDPYGYTF. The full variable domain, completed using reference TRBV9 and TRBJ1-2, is DSGVTQTPKHLITATGQRVTLRCSPRSGDLSVYWYQQSLDQGLQFLIQYYNGEERAKGNILERFSAQQFPDLHSELNLSSLELGDSALYFCASSVRDKDPYGYTFGSGTRLTVV.